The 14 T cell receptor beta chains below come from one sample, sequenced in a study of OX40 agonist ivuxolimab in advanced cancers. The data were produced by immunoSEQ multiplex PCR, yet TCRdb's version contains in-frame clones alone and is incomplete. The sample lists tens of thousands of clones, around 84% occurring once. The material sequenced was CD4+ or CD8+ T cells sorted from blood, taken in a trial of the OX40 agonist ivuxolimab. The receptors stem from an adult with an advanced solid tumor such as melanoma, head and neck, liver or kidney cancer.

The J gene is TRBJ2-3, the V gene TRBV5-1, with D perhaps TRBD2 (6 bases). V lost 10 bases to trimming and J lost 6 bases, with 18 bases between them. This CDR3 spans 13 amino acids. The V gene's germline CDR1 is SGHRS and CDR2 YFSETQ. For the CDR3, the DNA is TGCGCCGCCTCGGTTTCAGGAGGGGATACGCAGTATTTT. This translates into CAASVSGGDTQYF.

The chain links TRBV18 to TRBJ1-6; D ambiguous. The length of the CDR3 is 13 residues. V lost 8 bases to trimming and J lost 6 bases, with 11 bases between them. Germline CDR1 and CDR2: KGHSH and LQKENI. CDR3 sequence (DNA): TGTGCCAGCAGGACCGAAGGTAATTCACCCCTCCACTTT. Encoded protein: CASRTEGNSPLHF.

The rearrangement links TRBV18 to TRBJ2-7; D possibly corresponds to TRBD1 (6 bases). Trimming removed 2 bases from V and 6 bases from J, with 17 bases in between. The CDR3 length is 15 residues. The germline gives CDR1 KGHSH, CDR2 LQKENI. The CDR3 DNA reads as TGTGCCAGCTCACCAAACAGGGTATCCCCTTCCGAGCAGTACTTC. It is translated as CASSPNRVSPSEQYF.

The CDR3 DNA reads TGTGCCAGCAGCCCGACTAGGGCGAACACCGGGGAGCTGTTTTTT. It specifies CASSPTRANTGELFF. The chain employs TRBV7-6 and TRBJ2-2, with D perhaps TRBD2 (6 bases). The germline gives CDR1 SGHVS, CDR2 FNYEAQ. The germline V and J ends were trimmed by 5 bases and 0 bases, with 10 bases remaining between them. The CDR3 has 15 residues.

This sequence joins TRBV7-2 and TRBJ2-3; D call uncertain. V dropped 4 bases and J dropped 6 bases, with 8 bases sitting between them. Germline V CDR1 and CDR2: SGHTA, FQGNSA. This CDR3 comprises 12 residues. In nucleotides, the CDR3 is TGTGCCAGCAGCTCGTTTCGGGATACGCAGTATTTT. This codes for CASSSFRDTQYF.

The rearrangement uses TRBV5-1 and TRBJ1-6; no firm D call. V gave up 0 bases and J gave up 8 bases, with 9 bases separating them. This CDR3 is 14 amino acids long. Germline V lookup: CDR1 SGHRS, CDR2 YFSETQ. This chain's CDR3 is CASSLDGEDSPLHF. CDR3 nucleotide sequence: TGCGCCAGCAGCTTGGACGGGGAAGATTCACCCCTCCACTTT.

CDR3 nucleotide sequence: TGTGCCAGCAGTTACCAGGGTGAAGCTTTCTTT. Amino acid sequence: CASSYQGEAFF. The V call is TRBV6-1, the J call TRBJ1-1; possibly TRBD1 for D (5 bases). This CDR3 is 11 amino acids long. Germline lookup yields CDR1 MNHNS and CDR2 SASEGT. The V end was cut by 5 bases, the J end by 7 bases, with 8 bases between.

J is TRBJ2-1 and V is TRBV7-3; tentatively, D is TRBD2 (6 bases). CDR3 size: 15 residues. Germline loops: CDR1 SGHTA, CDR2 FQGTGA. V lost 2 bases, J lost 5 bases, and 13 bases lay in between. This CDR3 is CASSLGSGLNNEQFF. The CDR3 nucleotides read TGTGCCAGCAGCTTAGGTAGCGGTCTAAACAATGAGCAGTTCTTC.

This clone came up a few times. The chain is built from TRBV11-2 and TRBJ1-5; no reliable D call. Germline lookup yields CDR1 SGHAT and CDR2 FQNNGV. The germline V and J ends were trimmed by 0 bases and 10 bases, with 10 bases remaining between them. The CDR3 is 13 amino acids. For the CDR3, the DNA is TGTGCCAGCAGCTTAGATGGGGAAACCCCCCAGCATTTT. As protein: CASSLDGETPQHF.

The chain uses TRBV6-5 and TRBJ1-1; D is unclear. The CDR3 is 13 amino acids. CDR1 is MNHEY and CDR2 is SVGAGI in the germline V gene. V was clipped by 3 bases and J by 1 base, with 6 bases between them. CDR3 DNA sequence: TGTGCCAGCAGTTATATAGAGAACACTGAAGCTTTCTTT. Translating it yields CASSYIENTEAFF.

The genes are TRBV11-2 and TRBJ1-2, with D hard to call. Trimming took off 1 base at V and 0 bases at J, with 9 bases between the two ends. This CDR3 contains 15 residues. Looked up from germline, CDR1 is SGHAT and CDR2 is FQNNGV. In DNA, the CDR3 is TGTGCCAGCAGCTTAGTACAGACAACTAACTATGGCTACACCTTC. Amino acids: CASSLVQTTNYGYTF.

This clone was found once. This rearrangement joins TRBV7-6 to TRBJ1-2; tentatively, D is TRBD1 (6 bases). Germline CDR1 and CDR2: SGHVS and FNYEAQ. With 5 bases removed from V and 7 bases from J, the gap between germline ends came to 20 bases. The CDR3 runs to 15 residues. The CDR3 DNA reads TGTGCCAGCAGCCGCAGGGGAGGAGGTGAATCTGGCTACACCTTC. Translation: CASSRRGGGESGYTF.

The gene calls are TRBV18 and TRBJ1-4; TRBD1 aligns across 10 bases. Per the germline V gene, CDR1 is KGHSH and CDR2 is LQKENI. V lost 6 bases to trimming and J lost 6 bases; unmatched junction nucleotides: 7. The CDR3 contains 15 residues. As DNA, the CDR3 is TGTGCCAGCTCGGATCCCGGGACAGGGGATGAAAAACTGTTTTTT. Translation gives CASSDPGTGDEKLFF.

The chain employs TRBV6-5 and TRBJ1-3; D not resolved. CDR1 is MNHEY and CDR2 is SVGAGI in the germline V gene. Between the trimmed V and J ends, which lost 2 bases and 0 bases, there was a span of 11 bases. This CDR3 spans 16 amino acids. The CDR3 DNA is TGTGCCAGCAGTTACAATCGACTGAACTCTGGAAACACCATATATTTT. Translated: CASSYNRLNSGNTIYF.